This TCR beta chain was captured in a study of blood T cells in healthy people across ages. As for the study in general: Per two T cells, template switching captured roughly one barcoded beta molecule.

Using a J-beta primer mix together with a sample-barcoded 5' primer, a second PCR was run for roughly 6 to 11 cycles. Tags on each cDNA molecule came from a template-switch adaptor with 12 random nucleotides. TCRdb independently ran MiXCR on the 5' RACE reads; one entry per CDR3 protein. In the table there are some 930,000 distinct CDR3 sequences, just under 30% of which are singletons. Concerning this clonotype: With a much larger clone just one base away, this may be a read error.

The study isolated at least 6.5 million PBMCs from each sample. CDR3 length: 16 amino acids. Germline CDR1 and CDR2: MNHNY and SVGAGI (reference sequence). These data also featured in a second study, about T cells of mothers and their children.

The TCR comes from a middle-aged woman in good health. This chain connects TRBV6-6 to TRBJ2-1, with 9 bases fitting TRBD2. The sequenced sample was blood. The CDR3 region has the DNA TGTGCCGGCAGCCCGGAGGAGAGAGCGGGGGGAGGGGAGCAGTTCTTC. This sequence encodes CAGSPEERAGGGEQFF.